The clone carrying this T cell receptor beta chain was recorded many times. The antigen is undetermined. Preparation of the TCRbeta library used unique molecular identifiers. MiXCR, run by TCRdb on the PCR reads, gives a single entry per CDR3 protein. The top ten clones hold 0.79% of a sample with around 700,000 distinct CDR3 sequences, under 15% of them seen once. The sample originates from a study of T-cell reconstitution after alpha-beta-depleted transplantation in children. Broader study findings: Alpha-beta T cells about two months after transplant reportedly derived from several hundred expanded graft clones. Newly produced T cells mostly provided counts and TCRbeta diversity after one year, as hyperexpanded clones declined. Recipient T cells and thymic progenitors that survived gave rise to the high TCRbeta diversity observed at day 60 in some patients.

The receptor was derived from a girl aged 2 to 10 with congenital amegakaryocytic thrombocytopenia, due to receive a stem cell transplant. The source was PBMCs, collected before TCRalphabeta/CD19-depleted stem cell transplant.

The CDR3 sequence is CASRHRPGPSYNEQFF. CDR3 in DNA: TGTGCCAGCCGCCATCGGCCAGGGCCTTCCTACAATGAGCAGTTCTTC. V gene TRBV12-3 or TRBV12-4 combines with J gene TRBJ2-1; tentatively, D is TRBD1 (5 bases). The CDR3 spans 16 residues. V lost 8 bases, J lost 1 base, and 18 bases lay in between.